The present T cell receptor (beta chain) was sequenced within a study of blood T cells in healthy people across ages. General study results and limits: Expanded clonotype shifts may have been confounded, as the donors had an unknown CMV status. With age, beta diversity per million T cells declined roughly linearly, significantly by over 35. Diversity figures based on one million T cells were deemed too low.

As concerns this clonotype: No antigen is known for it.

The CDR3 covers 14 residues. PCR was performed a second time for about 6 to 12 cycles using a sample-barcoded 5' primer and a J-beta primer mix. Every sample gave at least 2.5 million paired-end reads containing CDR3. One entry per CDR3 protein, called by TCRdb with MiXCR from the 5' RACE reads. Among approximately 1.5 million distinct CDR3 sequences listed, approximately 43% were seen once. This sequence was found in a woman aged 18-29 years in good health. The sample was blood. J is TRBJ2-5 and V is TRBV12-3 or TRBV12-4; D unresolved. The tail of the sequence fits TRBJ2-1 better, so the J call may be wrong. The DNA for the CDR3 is TGTGCCAGCAGTCCGCCGGGTTACCAAGAGACCCAGTTCTTC. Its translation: CASSPPGYQETQFF.